These T cell receptor beta chains were read from a single sample in a study of human T cells and chemical hapten exposure. In TCRdb, the RACE reads were re-called with MiXCR into one record per CDR3 protein. The sample includes over 100,000 distinct CDR3 sequences, approximately 10% seen only once; the top ten take under 2.5%. Sequenced here: whole blood, sampled in connection with sensitization to the hapten diphenylcyclopropenone (DPC). These TCRs come from a woman between 45 and 60 years old with alopecia areata. Some clones in this sample may be carry-over from other donors' samples. The CDR3 runs from the conserved cysteine through the conserved F or W. D genes are given only for firm matches. Clone size is shown for a subset of rows, as once, few, many or a class of expanded clone.

V gene: TRBV29-1; J gene: TRBJ2-1; D gene: TRBD2; clone size: -; CDR3 protein: CSVEGTSGRSSYNEQFF; CDR3 DNA: TGCAGCGTGGAGGGGACTAGCGGGAGGAGCTCCTACAATGAGCAGTTCTTC
V gene: TRBV5-1; J gene: TRBJ1-1; D gene: -; clone size: -; CDR3 protein: CASSLGSGWGTWNTEAFF; CDR3 DNA: TGCGCCAGCAGCTTGGGGTCGGGTTGGGGGACTTGGAACACTGAAGCTTTCTTT
V gene: TRBV4-2; J gene: TRBJ2-7; D gene: -; clone size: -; CDR3 protein: CASSQSSGGYEQYF; CDR3 DNA: TGTGCCAGCAGCCAATCCTCCGGCGGCTACGAGCAGTACTTC
V gene: TRBV6-5; J gene: TRBJ2-5; D gene: -; clone size: -; CDR3 protein: CASHGGLETQYF; CDR3 DNA: TGTGCCAGCCATGGAGGGCTAGAGACCCAGTACTTC
V gene: TRBV28; J gene: TRBJ1-2; D gene: -; clone size: many; CDR3 protein: CASSLSSANYGYTF; CDR3 DNA: TGTGCCAGCAGTTTAAGTTCAGCTAACTATGGCTACACCTTC
V gene: TRBV6-5; J gene: TRBJ2-7; D gene: -; clone size: -; CDR3 protein: CASRRFPYEQYF; CDR3 DNA: TGTGCCAGCCGCAGATTTCCCTACGAGCAGTACTTC
V gene: TRBV7-9; J gene: TRBJ2-3; D gene: TRBD2; clone size: -; CDR3 protein: CASSLGLAGRIDTQYF; CDR3 DNA: TGTGCCAGCAGCTTAGGACTAGCGGGAAGGATAGATACGCAGTATTTT
V gene: TRBV6-6; J gene: TRBJ2-7; D gene: -; clone size: few; CDR3 protein: CASSYSGRPYEQYF; CDR3 DNA: TGTGCCAGCAGTTACTCAGGGCGTCCCTACGAGCAGTACTTC
V gene: TRBV14; J gene: TRBJ2-1; D gene: TRBD2; clone size: many; CDR3 protein: CASSSGTSGRREEQFF; CDR3 DNA: TGTGCCAGCAGCTCCGGGACTAGCGGGAGAAGAGAGGAGCAGTTCTTC
V gene: TRBV2; J gene: TRBJ1-2; D gene: TRBD1; clone size: -; CDR3 protein: CASSEETGTYYGYTF; CDR3 DNA: TGTGCCAGCAGTGAAGAGACAGGGACCTACTATGGCTACACCTTC
V gene: TRBV3-1; J gene: TRBJ2-7; D gene: TRBD2; clone size: -; CDR3 protein: CASSLGLAGDRREQYF; CDR3 DNA: TGTGCCAGCAGCCTCGGACTAGCGGGGGATAGGCGCGAGCAGTACTTC
V gene: TRBV5-6; J gene: TRBJ1-1; D gene: -; clone size: -; CDR3 protein: CASSLGPQLNTEAFF; CDR3 DNA: TGTGCCAGCAGCTTGGGGCCGCAGTTGAACACTGAAGCTTTCTTT
V gene: TRBV20-1; J gene: TRBJ1-6; D gene: -; clone size: -; CDR3 protein: CSASLGSHLNSPLHF; CDR3 DNA: TGCAGTGCTAGTCTGGGCTCCCACCTTAATTCACCCCTCCACTTT
V gene: TRBV9; J gene: TRBJ2-7; D gene: -; clone size: many; CDR3 protein: CASSPEGVSYEQYF; CDR3 DNA: TGTGCCAGCAGCCCCGAGGGGGTATCCTACGAGCAGTACTTC
V gene: TRBV28; J gene: TRBJ2-6; D gene: TRBD1; clone size: -; CDR3 protein: CASTPGQGLPGANVLTF; CDR3 DNA: TGTGCCAGCACCCCGGGACAGGGATTACCTGGGGCCAACGTCCTGACTTTC
V gene: TRBV9; J gene: TRBJ2-3; D gene: -; clone size: few; CDR3 protein: CASSRCGDTDTQYF; CDR3 DNA: TGTGCCAGCAGCAGATGTGGGGACACAGATACGCAGTATTTT
V gene: TRBV4-2; J gene: TRBJ2-7; D gene: TRBD2; clone size: few; CDR3 protein: CASSHAPLGTSGGTFSYEQYF; CDR3 DNA: TGTGCCAGCAGCCATGCTCCACTTGGGACTAGCGGGGGGACCTTCTCCTACGAGCAGTACTTC
V gene: TRBV20-1; J gene: TRBJ2-2; D gene: -; clone size: many; CDR3 protein: CSARDGTYTGELFF; CDR3 DNA: TGCAGTGCTAGAGATGGGACCTACACCGGGGAGCTGTTTTTT
V gene: TRBV7-9; J gene: TRBJ2-6; D gene: TRBD1; clone size: -; CDR3 protein: CASSVLGTGSGANVLTF; CDR3 DNA: TGTGCCAGCAGCGTACTCGGGACAGGGTCTGGGGCCAACGTCCTGACTTTC
V gene: TRBV10-3; J gene: TRBJ2-1; D gene: -; clone size: few; CDR3 protein: CAHGGAVSSYNEQFF; CDR3 DNA: TGTGCTCATGGGGGGGCGGTTAGCTCCTACAATGAGCAGTTCTTC
V gene: TRBV6-5; J gene: TRBJ1-5; D gene: TRBD1; clone size: -; CDR3 protein: CASSGQGAFQPQHF; CDR3 DNA: TGTGCCAGCAGCGGACAGGGGGCGTTTCAGCCCCAGCATTTT
V gene: TRBV10-3; J gene: TRBJ1-4; D gene: -; clone size: few; CDR3 protein: CAISAYSVTNEKLFF; CDR3 DNA: TGTGCCATCAGTGCCTACAGCGTAACTAATGAAAAACTGTTTTTT
V gene: TRBV2; J gene: TRBJ2-7; D gene: TRBD1; clone size: many; CDR3 protein: CASRDREGAGYEQYF; CDR3 DNA: TGTGCCAGCAGGGACAGGGAAGGGGCGGGCTACGAGCAGTACTTC
V gene: TRBV12-3/TRBV12-4; J gene: TRBJ2-7; D gene: -; clone size: -; CDR3 protein: CASSFGAAEQYF; CDR3 DNA: TGTGCCAGCAGTTTCGGGGCCGCCGAGCAGTACTTC
V gene: TRBV28; J gene: TRBJ2-5; D gene: TRBD1; clone size: -; CDR3 protein: CASSGRDRGLETQYF; CDR3 DNA: TGTGCCAGCAGTGGACGGGACAGGGGGCTAGAGACCCAGTACTTC
V gene: TRBV5-5; J gene: TRBJ1-2; D gene: -; clone size: many; CDR3 protein: CASSLAASADYGYTF; CDR3 DNA: TGTGCCAGCAGCTTGGCAGCGTCAGCTGACTATGGCTACACCTTC
V gene: TRBV5-1; J gene: TRBJ1-1; D gene: -; clone size: many; CDR3 protein: CASSFTGTEAFF; CDR3 DNA: TGCGCCAGCAGCTTTACAGGCACTGAAGCTTTCTTT
V gene: TRBV2; J gene: TRBJ2-3; D gene: TRBD2; clone size: few; CDR3 protein: CASLNSGTHTDTQYF; CDR3 DNA: TGTGCCAGCTTGAATAGCGGGACCCATACAGATACGCAGTATTTT
V gene: TRBV7-9; J gene: TRBJ1-1; D gene: -; clone size: -; CDR3 protein: CASAADWNTEAFF; CDR3 DNA: TGTGCCAGCGCTGCTGATTGGAACACTGAAGCTTTCTTT
V gene: TRBV28; J gene: TRBJ2-6; D gene: -; clone size: few; CDR3 protein: CAILSGANVLTF; CDR3 DNA: TGTGCCATCCTTTCTGGGGCCAACGTCCTGACTTTC